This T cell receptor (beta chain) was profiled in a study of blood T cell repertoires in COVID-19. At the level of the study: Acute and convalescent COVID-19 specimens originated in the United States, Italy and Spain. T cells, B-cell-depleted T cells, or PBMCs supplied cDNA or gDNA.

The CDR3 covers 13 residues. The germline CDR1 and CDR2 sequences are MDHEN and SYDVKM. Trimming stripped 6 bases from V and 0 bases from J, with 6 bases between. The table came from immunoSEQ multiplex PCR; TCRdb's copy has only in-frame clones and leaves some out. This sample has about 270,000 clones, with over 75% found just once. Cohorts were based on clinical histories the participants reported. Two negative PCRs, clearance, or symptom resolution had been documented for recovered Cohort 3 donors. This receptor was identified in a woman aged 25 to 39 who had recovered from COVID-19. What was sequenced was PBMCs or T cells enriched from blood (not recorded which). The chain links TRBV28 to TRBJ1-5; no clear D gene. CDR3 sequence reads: CASRENSNQPQHF. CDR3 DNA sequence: TGTGCCAGCAGGGAGAATAGCAATCAGCCCCAGCATTTT.